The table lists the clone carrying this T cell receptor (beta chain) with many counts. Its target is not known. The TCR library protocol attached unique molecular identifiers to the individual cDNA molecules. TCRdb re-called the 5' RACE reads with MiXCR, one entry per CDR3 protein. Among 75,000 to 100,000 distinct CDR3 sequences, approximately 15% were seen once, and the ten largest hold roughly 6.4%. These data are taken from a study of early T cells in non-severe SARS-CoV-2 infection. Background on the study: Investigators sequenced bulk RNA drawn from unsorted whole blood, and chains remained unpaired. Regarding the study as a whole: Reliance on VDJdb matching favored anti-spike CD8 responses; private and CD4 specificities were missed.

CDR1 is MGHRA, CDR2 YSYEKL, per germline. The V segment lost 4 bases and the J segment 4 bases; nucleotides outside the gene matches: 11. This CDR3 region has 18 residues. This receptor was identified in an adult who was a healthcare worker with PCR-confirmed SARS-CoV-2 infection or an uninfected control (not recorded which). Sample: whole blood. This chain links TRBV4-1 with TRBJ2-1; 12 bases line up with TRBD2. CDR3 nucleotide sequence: TGCGCCAGCAGCCCCAGATATCTAGCGGGAGGGTATTACAATGAGCAGTTCTTC. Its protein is CASSPRYLAGGYYNEQFF.